The 28 T cell receptor beta chains given below trace back to one sample, sequenced in a study of cytomegalovirus exposure and HLA in healthy donors. The PCR ran on 60 Vbeta and 13 Jbeta primers. Assay: immunoSEQ multiplex PCR; the TCRdb copy retains only in-frame clones and omits some. This table holds about 160,000 clones. Sequences were obtained from PBMCs. All receptors come from a man in his thirties or forties in good health and CMV-seronegative.

The chain's CDR3 is CASSPGLAGGPGETQYF. CDR3 sequence (DNA): TGCGCCAGCAGCCCCGGACTAGCGGGAGGGCCGGGGGAGACCCAGTACTTC. The chain is built from TRBV5-1 and TRBJ2-5; 15 bases match TRBD2. The trim removed 4 bases at V and 5 bases at J, leaving 9 bases unmatched. Germline V gene sequence: CDR1 SGHRS, CDR2 YFSETQ. This CDR3 has 17 residues.

The chain is built from TRBV18 and TRBJ2-7; D not resolved. Trimming left V 0 bases short and J 5 bases short, with 11 bases between. Germline loops: CDR1 KGHSH, CDR2 LQKENI. The CDR3 has 14 amino acids. CDR3: CASSPPSERHEQYF. In DNA form, the CDR3 reads TGTGCCAGCTCACCACCGTCGGAGCGACACGAGCAGTACTTC.

The chain couples TRBV9 to TRBJ2-2; D is perhaps TRBD1 (6 bases). Trimming removed 4 bases at V and 6 bases at J, with 16 bases between. This CDR3 spans 15 amino acids. Germline V gene lookup returns CDR1 SGDLS and CDR2 YYNGEE. The CDR3: CASSPKTGIAGELFF. The CDR3, as DNA: TGTGCCAGCAGCCCGAAGACAGGAATCGCCGGGGAGCTGTTTTTT.

The V call is TRBV29-1, the J call TRBJ2-2, with 9 bases that match TRBD2. The V gene end was trimmed by 4 bases and the J gene end by 4 bases; junction bases not matched to a gene: 4. The germline V gene has CDR1 SQVTM and CDR2 ANQGSEA. This CDR3 contains 14 residues. The CDR3 sequence: CSVGAGGFTGELFF. The CDR3 DNA follows: TGCAGCGTTGGGGCGGGGGGGTTCACCGGGGAGCTGTTTTTT.

The chain links TRBV5-8 to TRBJ2-2; D perhaps matches TRBD2 (5 bases). V lost 3 bases, J lost 5 bases, and 11 bases lay in between. Germline lookup yields CDR1 SGHTS and CDR2 YDEGEE. The CDR3 sequence is 14 residues long. The CDR3: CASSSRPGTGELFF. The CDR3 DNA is TGTGCCAGCAGCTCACGACCGGGGACCGGGGAGCTGTTTTTT.

CDR3 DNA sequence: TGTGCCAGCAGCAAAGAAGGGACAGGGATGAACACTGAAGCTTTCTTT. This encodes CASSKEGTGMNTEAFF. The genes are TRBV21-1 and TRBJ1-1; the tabulated D call, TRBD1, remains unverified against the DNA. TRBV21-1 is reported as a pseudogene. The CDR3 has 16 amino acids.

The gene calls are TRBV4-1 and TRBJ2-4; D is possibly TRBD1 (7 bases). V shed 6 bases and J shed 8 bases, with 17 bases lying between them. This CDR3 comprises 14 residues. Germline V gene data show CDR1 as MGHRA and CDR2 as YSYEKL. CDR3 bases: TGCGCCAGCAGGGATATGACAGGGAGGTACATTCAGTACTTC. Amino acid sequence: CASRDMTGRYIQYF.

V usage is TRBV5-1 and J usage is TRBJ2-7; a possible D gene is TRBD1 (6 bases). V lost 0 bases and J lost 3, with 10 bases in between. CDR3 length equals 14 residues. The germline V gene encodes CDR1 SGHRS and CDR2 YFSETQ. The CDR3 bases are TGCGCCAGCAGCTTGGGACAGGCAGACTACGAGCAGTACTTC. It translates to CASSLGQADYEQYF.

The chain carries TRBV19 and TRBJ2-5; D is perhaps TRBD2 (6 bases). The CDR3 totals 15 residues. Per germline, CDR1 LNHDA and CDR2 SQIVND (reference sequence). V lost 7 bases to trimming and J lost 4 bases, with 19 bases between them. The CDR3 here is CASNPSVGGPETQYF. In DNA, the CDR3 is TGTGCCAGTAACCCCTCGGTGGGGGGTCCAGAGACCCAGTACTTC. The full variable domain, in which reference TRBV19 and TRBJ2-5 provide the parts outside the CDR3, is DGGITQSPKYLFRKEGQNVTLSCEQNLNHDAMYWYRQDPGQGLRLIYYSQIVNDFQKGDIAEGYSVSREKKESFPLTVTSAQKNPTAFYLCASNPSVGGPETQYFGPGTRLLVL.

The J gene is TRBJ2-2, the V gene TRBV9, with 12 nucleotides matching TRBD2. V gave up 4 bases and J gave up 7 bases; unmatched junction bases: 11. Germline-derived CDR1 and CDR2 are SGDLS and YYNGEE. The CDR3 sequence is 17 residues long. Here the CDR3 reads CASSPSSGRASNGELFF. CDR3 bases: TGTGCCAGCAGCCCATCTAGCGGGAGGGCCTCCAACGGGGAGCTGTTTTTT.

V is TRBV19 and J is TRBJ2-7; 13 positions agree with TRBD2. The germline V gene has CDR1 LNHDA and CDR2 SQIVND (reference sequence). This CDR3 contains 15 residues. Trimming took 7 bases from V and 6 from J; bases not matched to a gene: 9. The CDR3 region has the DNA TGTGCCAGTACCACGACTAGCGGGAGGTTGTCCGAGCAGTACTTC. Amino acid sequence: CASTTTSGRLSEQYF. Filled out from reference TRBV19 and TRBJ2-7, the complete variable domain reads DGGITQSPKYLFRKEGQNVTLSCEQNLNHDAMYWYRQDPGQGLRLIYYSQIVNDFQKGDIAEGYSVSREKKESFPLTVTSAQKNPTAFYLCASTTTSGRLSEQYFGPGTRLTVT.

The rearrangement uses TRBV11-2 and TRBJ2-5; D not resolved. The V and J ends lost 8 bases and 1 base respectively, with 8 bases between them. The germline V gene encodes CDR1 SGHAT and CDR2 FQNNGV. This CDR3 is built from 12 residues. The CDR3 DNA reads as TGTGCCAGCGGTGGCGGCCAAGAGACCCAGTACTTC. Residues: CASGGGQETQYF.

This chain uses TRBV6-1 with TRBJ1-1; 7 positions agree with TRBD1. The CDR3 sequence is 11 residues long. Trimming at V came to 6 bases and at J to 9 bases, leaving 4 bases not matched to a gene. Germline CDR1 MNHNS, CDR2 SASEGT. The CDR3 sequence is CASRRQGKAFF. CDR3 DNA: TGTGCCAGCAGGCGACAGGGTAAAGCTTTCTTT.

The CDR3 loop is CASSQDNNSPLHF. CDR3 nucleotides: TGTGCCAGCAGCCAAGACAATAATTCACCCCTCCACTTT. J is TRBJ1-6 and V is TRBV11-2; D not certain. This CDR3 spans 13 amino acids. CDR1 is SGHAT and CDR2 is FQNNGV in the germline V gene. V lost 5 bases, J lost 5 bases, and 7 bases lay in between.

This chain links TRBV27 with TRBJ1-1; D gene unclear. V dropped 11 bases and J dropped 5 bases, with 30 bases sitting between them. CDR1 MNHEY and CDR2 SMNVEV come from the germline V gene (reference sequence). The CDR3 extends over 17 amino acids. The CDR3 region has the DNA TGTGCCTGGGCGGGCCTGAAAGAGATGTTGTTTTGGACTGAAGCTTTCTTT. It translates to CAWAGLKEMLFWTEAFF.

The chain employs TRBV4-3 and TRBJ2-3; 7 bases fit TRBD1. V trimming: 1 base; J trimming: 4 bases; junction bases outside the gene matches: 11. The CDR3 has 17 amino acids. The germline V gene encodes CDR1 LGHNA and CDR2 YSLEER. This CDR3 is CASSQAPAGGNADTQYF. The CDR3 nucleotides are TGCGCCAGCAGCCAAGCACCGGCAGGGGGTAATGCAGATACGCAGTATTTT.

V gene TRBV4-2 combines with J gene TRBJ2-7; D possibly corresponds to TRBD2 (6 bases). Between the trimmed V and J ends, which lost 0 bases and 7 bases, there was a span of 25 bases. Germline CDR1 LGHNA, CDR2 YNFKEQ. The CDR3 covers 18 residues. The CDR3 protein is CASSQELGGLAPTGEQYF. CDR3 sequence (DNA): TGTGCCAGCAGCCAAGAACTGGGGGGACTTGCTCCCACCGGGGAGCAGTACTTC.

The V call is TRBV27, the J call TRBJ2-7; no clear D gene. The V gene lost 6 bases and the J gene lost 7 bases, with 19 bases spanning the gap. The length of the CDR3 is 14 residues. Per germline, CDR1 MNHEY and CDR2 SMNVEV (reference sequence). CDR3 in DNA: TGTGCCAGCAGCCCGACGAGACACGTGTGGGAGCAGTACTTC. Protein: CASSPTRHVWEQYF.

As DNA, the CDR3 is TGTGCCTGGAACAGGCGCGCTGAAAGCAATCAGCCCCAGCATTTT. Its protein is CAWNRRAESNQPQHF. The V and J genes are TRBV30 and TRBJ1-5; TRBD1 might be the D (5 bases). Trimming removed 4 bases from V and 1 base from J, with 14 bases in between. The CDR3 sequence is 15 residues long. From germline, CDR1 is GTSNPN and CDR2 SVGIG (reference sequence).

The chain employs TRBV5-1 and TRBJ1-1; D is uncertain. The CDR3 has 15 amino acids. V was trimmed by 0 bases and J by 5 bases, leaving 14 bases between them. The germline CDR1 and CDR2 sequences are SGHRS and YFSETQ. DNA of the CDR3: TGCGCCAGCAGCTTGGATGGGGTATCGGGGACTGAAGCTTTCTTT. It specifies CASSLDGVSGTEAFF.

The CDR3 bases are TGTGCCAGTAGTATGACAGGGGGGAACACTGAAGCTTTCTTT. This encodes CASSMTGGNTEAFF. The rearrangement uses TRBV19 and TRBJ1-1; 9 bases are a match to TRBD1. V lost 3 bases and J lost 1; bases outside the gene matches: 0. CDR3 length: 14 amino acids. Germline values: CDR1 LNHDA, CDR2 SQIVND (reference sequence).

Notes on this clone: Germline is not matched at one junction end, which may reflect a read error. This rearrangement joins TRBV30 to TRBJ2-1, with TRBD2 matching over 8 bases. This CDR3 has 12 residues. The germline gives CDR1 GTSNPN, CDR2 SVGIG (reference sequence). The CDR3 coding sequence is TGTGCCTGGAGTGTAATGCGGGAGGTTAGGCTCTTC. Its protein product is CAWSVMREVRLF.

As for this clone: Within the sample, other DNA sequences also encode this same CDR3. The J gene is TRBJ1-4, the V gene TRBV7-2; D possibly corresponds to TRBD1 (5 bases). Germline V gene sequence: CDR1 SGHTA, CDR2 FQGNSA. The CDR3 is made up of 15 amino acids. V was shortened by 4 bases and J by 5 bases, with 14 bases between the two germline ends. The CDR3, as DNA: TGTGCCAGCAGCTCCTCAGGGTTCCCCAATGAAAAACTGTTTTTT. Amino acid sequence: CASSSSGFPNEKLFF.

The gene calls are TRBV28 and TRBJ1-1; D gene unclear. The CDR3 loop spans 15 amino acids. From germline, CDR1 is MDHEN and CDR2 SYDVKM. V was clipped by 5 bases and J by 0 bases, with 13 bases between them. CDR3 in amino acids: CASSPHSSMNTEAFF. CDR3 sequence (DNA): TGTGCCAGCAGTCCGCACAGTTCCATGAACACTGAAGCTTTCTTT.

CDR3: CASSEAGATEAFF. Written as DNA, the CDR3 is TGTGCCAGCAGTGAAGCAGGGGCCACTGAAGCTTTCTTT. The chain has TRBV6-1 and TRBJ1-1, with D possibly matching TRBD1 (5 bases). The germline CDR1 and CDR2 sequences are MNHNS and SASEGT. This CDR3 contains 13 residues. V lost 0 bases, J lost 4 bases, and 6 bases lay in between.

V and J are TRBV7-9 and TRBJ2-1; tentative D call: TRBD1 (6 bases). The CDR3 consists of 15 residues. Trimming shortened V by 5 bases and J by 4 bases, and 15 bases separated the two germline ends. Germline V gene sequence: CDR1 SEHNR, CDR2 FQNEAQ (reference sequence). The CDR3 region is CASSPVGARYNEQFF. The CDR3 DNA reads as TGTGCCAGCAGCCCCGTGGGGGCTCGTTACAATGAGCAGTTCTTC.

The V call is TRBV30, the J call TRBJ1-6; no reliable D call. The CDR3 has 12 residues. Trimming pared 0 bases from V and 7 bases from J, leaving 4 bases between. The germline V gene has CDR1 GTSNPN and CDR2 SVGIG (reference sequence). CDR3 in amino acids: CAWSVANSPLHF. DNA of the CDR3: TGTGCCTGGAGTGTAGCAAATTCACCCCTCCACTTT. The whole variable domain, remainder taken from reference TRBV30 and TRBJ1-6, is SQTIHQWPATLVQPVGSPLSLECTVEGTSNPNLYWYRQAAGRGLQLLFYSVGIGQISSEVPQNLSASRPQDRQFILSSKKLLLSDSGFYLCAWSVANSPLHFGNGTRLTVT.

The chain couples TRBV28 to TRBJ1-2; 7 positions match TRBD1. The CDR3 runs 15 residues. CDR1 MDHEN and CDR2 SYDVKM come from the germline V gene. The trim removed 5 bases at V and 1 base at J, leaving 7 bases unmatched. CDR3 nucleotide sequence: TGTGCCAGCAGTCCAGGGACAGAGATTAACTATGGCTACACCTTC. It is translated as CASSPGTEINYGYTF.